These 14 T cell receptor beta chains were sequenced from one sample in a study of blood T cell repertoires in COVID-19. Only in-frame clones appear in the TCRdb table, and some are missing; sequencing was by immunoSEQ multiplex PCR. The repertoire holds 300,000 to 400,000 clones, with roughly 87% as singletons. The sequencing sample was made of PBMCs or T cells enriched from blood (not recorded which). The receptors derive from a woman younger than 45 who had recovered from COVID-19.

This sequence joins TRBV5-1 and TRBJ1-6; perhaps TRBD1 as D (5 bases). Germline V lookup: CDR1 SGHRS, CDR2 YFSETQ. With 1 base removed from V and 7 bases from J, the gap between germline ends came to 9 bases. The CDR3 length is 14 residues. CDR3 amino acids: CASSLTRGNSPLHF. In nucleotides, the CDR3 is TGCGCCAGCAGCTTGACACGGGGGAATTCACCCCTCCACTTT. Using reference TRBV5-1 and TRBJ1-6 for the parts outside the CDR3, the full variable domain is KAGVTQTPRYLIKTRGQQVTLSCSPISGHRSVSWYQQTPGQGLQFLFEYFSETQRNKGNFPGRFSGRQFSNSRSEMNVSTLELGDSALYLCASSLTRGNSPLHFGNGTRLTVT.

The V gene is TRBV6-6, the J gene TRBJ1-3; 8 bases map to TRBD1. The V gene end was trimmed by 5 bases and the J gene end by 2 bases; junction bases not matched to a gene: 2. CDR3 length equals 14 residues. Germline lookup yields CDR1 MNHNY and CDR2 SVGAGI (reference sequence). The CDR3 DNA follows: TGTGCCAGCAGTCCGACAGGGGCTGGAAACACCATATATTTT. The encoded protein is CASSPTGAGNTIYF.

CDR3 bases: TGCGCCAGCAGCGTGACAGGGGGCGGTGAAAAACTGTTTTTT. This encodes CASSVTGGGEKLFF. The chain has TRBV10-2 and TRBJ1-4, with 10 bases that match TRBD1. The CDR3 runs 14 residues. After removal of 6 bases from V and 7 bases from J, the junction contained 5 bases not matched to a gene. CDR1 WSHSY and CDR2 SAAADI come from the germline V gene.

V is TRBV19 and J is TRBJ1-2; 9 bases align to TRBD1. The trim removed 4 bases at V and 4 bases at J, leaving 7 bases unmatched. The V gene's germline CDR1 is LNHDA and CDR2 SQIVND (reference sequence). This CDR3 has 15 amino acids. Written as DNA, the CDR3 is TGTGCCAGTAGTAGCGGACAGGGGCCGATCTATGGCTACACCTTC. This codes for CASSSGQGPIYGYTF. Using reference TRBV19 and TRBJ1-2 for the parts outside the CDR3, the full variable domain is DGGITQSPKYLFRKEGQNVTLSCEQNLNHDAMYWYRQDPGQGLRLIYYSQIVNDFQKGDIAEGYSVSREKKESFPLTVTSAQKNPTAFYLCASSSGQGPIYGYTFGSGTRLTVV.

The chain uses TRBV25-1 and TRBJ2-5; 8 bases agree with TRBD2. Germline values: CDR1 MGHDK, CDR2 SYGVNS. The CDR3 extends over 14 amino acids. The V segment lost 7 bases and the J segment 1 base; nucleotides outside the gene matches: 5. In DNA, the CDR3 is TGTGCCAGCAAAAGCGGGGGCACCCAAGAGACCCAGTACTTC. Translated, it gives CASKSGGTQETQYF.

V and J are TRBV6-1 and TRBJ1-1; 10 bases agree with TRBD1. The CDR3 spans 17 residues. The V and J ends lost 3 bases and 1 base, in that order; junction bases with no gene match: 8. From germline, CDR1 is MNHNS and CDR2 SASEGT. The CDR3 nucleotides read TGTGCCAGCAGTGAGTTAAGGACAGGGGGGTGGAACACTGAAGCTTTCTTT. This translates into CASSELRTGGWNTEAFF.

V gene TRBV30 combines with J gene TRBJ2-1; 7 bases map to TRBD1. The V gene end was trimmed by 3 bases and the J gene end by 0 bases; junction bases not matched to a gene: 8. Per the germline V gene, CDR1 is GTSNPN and CDR2 is SVGIG (reference sequence). This CDR3 contains 16 residues. Here the CDR3 DNA reads TGTGCCTGGAGCCGACCGGGACAGTTCTCCTACAATGAGCAGTTCTTC. Protein product: CAWSRPGQFSYNEQFF.

To note about this clone: One junction end disagrees with the germline gene, perhaps due to a read error. This CDR3 is CASSLGGGTEF. The CDR3 DNA sequence: TGTGCCAGCAGCTTAGGTGGAGGCACGGAATTC. This chain uses TRBV7-2 with TRBJ2-7, with a possible D match to TRBD2 (5 bases). Germline loops: CDR1 SGHTA, CDR2 FQGNSA. This CDR3 spans 11 amino acids.

This rearrangement joins TRBV19 to TRBJ1-1, with D unclear. Germline CDR1 is LNHDA and CDR2 is SQIVND (reference sequence). V shed 3 bases and J shed 3 bases, with 11 bases lying between them. The CDR3 is 14 amino acids. CDR3 sequence (DNA): TGTGCCAGTAGTATTCTTATAGAGGACACTGAAGCTTTCTTT. It codes for CASSILIEDTEAFF.

V gene TRBV6-5 combines with J gene TRBJ1-1; D may be TRBD1 (6 bases). The germline V gene encodes CDR1 MNHEY and CDR2 SVGAGI. The CDR3 contains 14 residues. V was clipped by 4 bases and J by 2 bases, with 11 bases between them. CDR3 sequence (DNA): TGTGCCAGCAGTTGGGACACCCTAAACACTGAAGCTTTCTTT. Residues: CASSWDTLNTEAFF.

The rearrangement links TRBV14 to TRBJ1-1; TRBD1 is a possible D gene (6 bases). The V and J ends lost 0 bases and 5 bases respectively, with 13 bases between them. Germline V gene data show CDR1 as SGHDN and CDR2 as FVKESK. This CDR3 region has 15 residues. The CDR3 region is CASSQDLTGLTEAFF. CDR3 DNA: TGTGCCAGCAGCCAAGATCTTACAGGGTTGACTGAAGCTTTCTTT.

The genes are TRBV7-6 and TRBJ2-1, with 10 positions matching TRBD2. Germline values: CDR1 SGHVS, CDR2 FNYEAQ. This CDR3 is 17 amino acids long. Trimming removed 0 bases from V and 9 bases from J; junction bases left unmatched: 11. The CDR3 DNA reads as TGTGCCAGCAGCTTAGCGCTAGGAGCGGGGGGGAATATTGAGCAGTTCTTC. Translating gives CASSLALGAGGNIEQFF.

V usage is TRBV7-9 and J usage is TRBJ1-2; D is undetermined. V gave up 1 base and J gave up 2 bases, with 8 bases separating them. In germline, CDR1 is SEHNR, CDR2 FQNEAQ (reference sequence). This CDR3 region has 14 residues. The CDR3, as DNA: TGTGCCAGCAGCTTAGATGTGAGCAACTATGGCTACACCTTC. Protein product: CASSLDVSNYGYTF.

The V and J genes are TRBV3-1 (or the pseudogene TRBV3-2) and TRBJ1-1; possibly TRBD1 for D (6 bases). Per the germline V gene, CDR1 is LGHDT and CDR2 is YNNKEL (reference sequence). The CDR3 runs to 16 residues. Trimming shortened V by 0 bases and J by 0 bases, and 11 bases separated the two germline ends. In DNA form, the CDR3 reads TGTGCCAGCAGCCAAGACCTTGGGACACTGAACACTGAAGCTTTCTTT. Its translation is CASSQDLGTLNTEAFF.